This is a list of T cell receptor beta chains from one sample in a study of read filtering for tumor transcriptome and immune sequencing. TCRdb ran MiXCR on the reads and lists one entry per CDR3 protein. In the table there are 75,000 to 95,000 distinct CDR3 sequences, 20% to 25% of which are singletons. The sequenced material came from a population of CD138-negative cells sorted from bone marrow. The receptors were gathered from a donor over 35 with multiple myeloma. CDR3s include the opening cysteine and the closing phenylalanine or tryptophan. The order of the fields is V gene, J gene, CDR3 protein.

v_call: TRBV29-1
j_call: TRBJ2-1
cdr3_aa: CSVDYYSEQFF

v_call: TRBV13
j_call: TRBJ2-3
cdr3_aa: CASSWDTDTQYF

v_call: TRBV7-9
j_call: TRBJ1-1
cdr3_aa: CASTRTTNTEAFF

v_call: TRBV14
j_call: TRBJ1-4
cdr3_aa: CASSQARAGHEKLFF

v_call: TRBV7-9
j_call: TRBJ2-2
cdr3_aa: CASSWVPGELFF

v_call: TRBV28
j_call: TRBJ2-1
cdr3_aa: CASSLYSYNEQFF

v_call: TRBV7-9
j_call: TRBJ2-2
cdr3_aa: CASSPGAGVTGELFF

v_call: TRBV11-2
j_call: TRBJ2-5
cdr3_aa: CASSPRLASQETQYF

v_call: TRBV2
j_call: TRBJ1-4
cdr3_aa: CASRLTGTDYEKLFF

v_call: TRBV7-2
j_call: TRBJ1-5
cdr3_aa: CASSLVSGSNQPQHF

v_call: TRBV7-8
j_call: TRBJ1-4
cdr3_aa: CASSRRDSEKLFF

v_call: TRBV19
j_call: TRBJ1-2
cdr3_aa: CASFQQGAAIGYTF

v_call: TRBV29-1
j_call: TRBJ2-1
cdr3_aa: CSVVRGGSYNAQFF

v_call: TRBV29-1
j_call: TRBJ2-1
cdr3_aa: CSVVMRRNNEQFF

v_call: TRBV28
j_call: TRBJ1-4
cdr3_aa: CASRPTGRWEKLFF

v_call: TRBV7-9
j_call: TRBJ2-1
cdr3_aa: CASSSRGGGNEQFF

v_call: TRBV7-8
j_call: TRBJ2-1
cdr3_aa: CASSPTRGNEQFF

v_call: TRBV11-2
j_call: TRBJ1-2
cdr3_aa: CASSSPGQGDGYTF

v_call: TRBV28
j_call: TRBJ2-7
cdr3_aa: CASSSSQGTKPYEQYF

v_call: TRBV5-1
j_call: TRBJ1-1
cdr3_aa: CASSLAPGNTEAFF

v_call: TRBV6-5
j_call: TRBJ2-5
cdr3_aa: CASSPSTGGETQYF

v_call: TRBV21-1
j_call: TRBJ1-2
cdr3_aa: CASSNRSNYGYTF

v_call: TRBV7-9
j_call: TRBJ2-1
cdr3_aa: CASSVRPSGGSYNEQFF

v_call: TRBV7-9
j_call: TRBJ1-5
cdr3_aa: CASSGTSAGNQPQHF

v_call: TRBV5-1
j_call: TRBJ2-7
cdr3_aa: CASSLGPLYEQYF

v_call: TRBV4-1
j_call: TRBJ2-1
cdr3_aa: CASSQARDEQFF

v_call: TRBV6-1
j_call: TRBJ1-5
cdr3_aa: CASCRQGASNQPQHF

v_call: TRBV24-1
j_call: TRBJ2-2
cdr3_aa: CATSDFSAGELFF

v_call: TRBV20-1
j_call: TRBJ1-5
cdr3_aa: CSARAPPGQGIGGDSNQPQHF

v_call: TRBV28
j_call: TRBJ1-4
cdr3_aa: CASSLSSGGGEKLFF

v_call: TRBV28
j_call: TRBJ1-2
cdr3_aa: CASREHLGGEYGYTF

v_call: TRBV10-1
j_call: TRBJ2-3
cdr3_aa: CASNVPQGKLPTDTQYF

v_call: TRBV7-9
j_call: TRBJ2-7
cdr3_aa: CASREGLGSQLDYEQHF

v_call: TRBV2
j_call: TRBJ1-1
cdr3_aa: CAAASQGTEAFF

v_call: TRBV9
j_call: TRBJ2-1
cdr3_aa: CASSGRDPSYNEQFF

v_call: TRBV21-1
j_call: TRBJ1-2
cdr3_aa: CASSKEDGDKRYGYTF

v_call: TRBV5-1
j_call: TRBJ2-3
cdr3_aa: CASSPWTVGTDTQYF

v_call: TRBV28
j_call: TRBJ2-3
cdr3_aa: CASSLGGGAQSDTQYF

v_call: TRBV6-5
j_call: TRBJ2-7
cdr3_aa: CASSIARGAHEQYF

v_call: TRBV5-1
j_call: TRBJ2-5
cdr3_aa: CASSLGGLAGEETQYF

v_call: TRBV9
j_call: TRBJ1-4
cdr3_aa: CASSVGVANEKLFF